The present T cell receptor (beta chain) was sequenced within a study of T cell changes during pregnancy in multiple sclerosis. The CDR3 covers 13 residues. From germline, CDR1 is SGHNT and CDR2 YYREEE (reference sequence). The ends were cut back, 3 bases at V and 3 bases at J, with 9 bases in the middle. Libraries were prepared by immunoSEQ multiplex PCR; TCRdb keeps only in-frame clonotypes and omits some of them. The table has 42,000 or so clones, around 93% seen once. The sequencing used CD8+ T cells from peripheral blood mononuclear cells, collected in the third trimester of pregnancy. The sequence came from a female donor with multiple sclerosis, enrolled in a pregnancy study. The rearrangement links TRBV5-4 to TRBJ1-1, with D possibly TRBD1 on 5 matching bases. CDR3 nucleotide sequence: TGTGCCAGCAGCTGGGGGGACTACACTGAAGCTTTCTTT. It codes for CASSWGDYTEAFF.